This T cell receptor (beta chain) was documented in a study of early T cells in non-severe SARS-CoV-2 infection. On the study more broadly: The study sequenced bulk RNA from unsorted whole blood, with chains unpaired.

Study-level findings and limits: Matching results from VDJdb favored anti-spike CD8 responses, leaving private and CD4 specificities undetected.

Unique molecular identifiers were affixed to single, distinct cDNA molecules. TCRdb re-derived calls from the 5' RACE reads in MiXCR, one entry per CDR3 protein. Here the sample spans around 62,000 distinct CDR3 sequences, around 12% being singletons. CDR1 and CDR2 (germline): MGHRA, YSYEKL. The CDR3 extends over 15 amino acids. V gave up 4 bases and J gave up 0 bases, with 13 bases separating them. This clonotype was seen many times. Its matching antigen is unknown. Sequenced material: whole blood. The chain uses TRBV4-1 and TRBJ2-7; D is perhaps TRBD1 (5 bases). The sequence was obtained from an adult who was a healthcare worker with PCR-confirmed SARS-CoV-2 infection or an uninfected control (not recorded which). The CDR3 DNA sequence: TGCGCCAGCAGCCTGGGGCAGGACCCCTCCTACGAGCAGTACTTC. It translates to CASSLGQDPSYEQYF.